These T cell receptor beta chains were read from a single sample in a study of CD8 T cells in ankylosing spondylitis. MiXCR was run by TCRdb on the 5' RACE reads, yielding one entry per CDR3 protein. The sample has some 39,000 distinct CDR3 sequences, around 10% seen once. The sample comprised synovial fluid, either unsorted or a sorted T cell fraction (not recorded which). The receptors shown here come from a male donor with ankylosing spondylitis. Each CDR3 is given with its conserved first and last residue. D genes are given only for firm matches. Clone size is shown for a subset of rows, as once, few, many or a class of expanded clone.

NA | NA | TRBJ1-4 | TRBV18 | TGTGCCAGCTCTTCCACAGGCCCCAAGGATGAAAAACTGTTTTTT | CASSSTGPKDEKLFF
few | NA | TRBJ2-1 | TRBV12-3/TRBV12-4 | TGTGCCAGCAATCCGGGGGAAAATAGCCATGAGCAGTTCTTC | CASNPGENSHEQFF
many | TRBD1 | TRBJ1-2 | TRBV7-8 | TGTGCCAGCAGCACAAGGACAGGATCTAACTATGGCTACACCTTC | CASSTRTGSNYGYTF
few | TRBD2 | TRBJ2-2 | TRBV10-3 | TGTGCCATCAGCACCGGGACTAGCGGGAGAGGTAGCACCGGGGAGCTGTTTTTT | CAISTGTSGRGSTGELFF
many | NA | TRBJ2-7 | TRBV28 | TGTGCCAGCAGTACTTCCTCCCTGGGGCAGTACTTC | CASSTSSLGQYF
NA | NA | TRBJ2-3 | TRBV20-1 | TGCAGTGCTGGGCTGGAGGGAGTACCAGATACGCAGTATTTT | CSAGLEGVPDTQYF
few | NA | TRBJ2-5 | TRBV6-2/TRBV6-3 | TGTGCCAGCAGTTACGGGCAGGGCCCCCAAGAGACCCAGTACTTC | CASSYGQGPQETQYF
many | NA | TRBJ2-3 | TRBV6-2/TRBV6-3 | TGTGCCAGCAGTTACTCGGCAGGGGGCACAGATACGCAGTATTTT | CASSYSAGGTDTQYF
NA | NA | TRBJ2-3 | TRBV9 | TGTGCCAGCAGCGTAGAGGGGGGCCGCACAGATACGCAGTATTTT | CASSVEGGRTDTQYF
NA | TRBD2 | TRBJ2-1 | TRBV4-2 | TGTGCCAGCTCACAAGCGGGAGAGGACAATGAGCAGTTCTTC | CASSQAGEDNEQFF